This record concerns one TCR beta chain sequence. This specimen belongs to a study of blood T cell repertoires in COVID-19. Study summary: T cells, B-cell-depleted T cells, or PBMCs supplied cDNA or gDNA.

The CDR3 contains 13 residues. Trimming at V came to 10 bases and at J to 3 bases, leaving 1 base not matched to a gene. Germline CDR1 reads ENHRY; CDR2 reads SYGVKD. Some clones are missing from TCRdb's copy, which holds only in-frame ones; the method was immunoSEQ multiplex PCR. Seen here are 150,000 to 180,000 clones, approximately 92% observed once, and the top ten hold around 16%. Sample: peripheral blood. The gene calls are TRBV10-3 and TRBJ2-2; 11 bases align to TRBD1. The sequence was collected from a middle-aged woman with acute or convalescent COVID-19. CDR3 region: CATGQGDTGELFF. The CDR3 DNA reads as TGTGCCACGGGACAGGGGGACACCGGGGAGCTGTTTTTT.